This entry lists 27 T cell receptor beta chains sequenced from one sample in a study of radiotherapy plus CTLA-4 blockade in lung cancer. Clones were read by immunoSEQ multiplex PCR, and TCRdb kept only the in-frame ones, dropping some. The sample has tens of thousands of clones; roughly 80% are singletons. The material sequenced was peripheral blood, taken from a patient treated with radiotherapy plus ipilimumab. These receptor sequences come from a human donor with non-small cell lung cancer who had stable disease on radiotherapy plus ipilimumab.

The V gene is TRBV2, the J gene TRBJ2-1, with D tentatively TRBD2 (6 bases). The V and J ends lost 7 bases and 0 bases respectively, with 16 bases between them. Germline CDR1 SNHLY, CDR2 FYNNEI. The CDR3 runs to 16 residues. In DNA form, the CDR3 reads TGTGCCAGCATCACGGACGCGGGGTCCTCCTACAATGAGCAGTTCTTC. It codes for CASITDAGSSYNEQFF.

The DNA for the CDR3 is TGTGCCAGCAGGAGCGGGGGCACCGGGGAGCTGTTTTTT. Encoded protein: CASRSGGTGELFF. J is TRBJ2-2 and V is TRBV6-1; 8 bases match TRBD2. V was pared by 6 bases and J by 4 bases, with 1 base of the junction left unmatched. The CDR3 is made up of 13 amino acids. Germline-derived CDR1 and CDR2 are MNHNS and SASEGT.

This sequence joins TRBV5-4 and TRBJ2-5; a possible D gene is TRBD2 (5 bases). This CDR3 has 14 residues. Per the germline V gene, CDR1 is SGHNT and CDR2 is YYREEE (reference sequence). Trimming removed 1 base at V and 3 bases at J, with 10 bases between. CDR3 sequence (DNA): TGTGCCAGCAGCTTGCCGGCTAGCAAAGAGACCCAGTACTTC. Protein: CASSLPASKETQYF. The variable domain in full, with the rest retrieved from reference TRBV5-4 and TRBJ2-5, is ETGVTQSPTHLIKTRGQQVTLRCSSQSGHNTVSWYQQALGQGPQFIFQYYREEENGRGNFPPRFSGLQFPNYSSELNVNALELDDSALYLCASSLPASKETQYFGPGTRLLVL.

This chain links TRBV4-2 with TRBJ1-3, with D unresolved. This CDR3 has 16 residues. Germline lookup yields CDR1 LGHNA and CDR2 YNFKEQ. V was cut by 0 bases and J by 9 bases, with 18 bases left in between. The CDR3 bases are TGTGCCAGCAGCCAAGATTCGGAGACACGCTCGTCCACCATATATTTT. Its protein product is CASSQDSETRSSTIYF.

For the CDR3, the DNA is TGTGCCAGCAGTTTAGGGGGCACGGCTTTCTTT. Encoded protein: CASSLGGTAFF. The chain has TRBV27 and TRBJ1-1; D is perhaps TRBD1 (6 bases). The germline V gene encodes CDR1 MNHEY and CDR2 SMNVEV (reference sequence). V shed 2 bases and J shed 11 bases, with 9 bases lying between them. There are 11 residues in the CDR3.

This rearrangement joins TRBV19 to TRBJ2-5; D gene unclear. Germline CDR1 and CDR2: LNHDA and SQIVND (reference sequence). Trimming shortened V by 7 bases and J by 7 bases, and 7 bases separated the two germline ends. CDR3 length: 10 amino acids. In nucleotides, the CDR3 is TGTGCCAGTACCCTCCGGACCCAGTACTTC. It is translated as CASTLRTQYF. The whole variable domain, filled in from reference TRBV19 and TRBJ2-5, reads DGGITQSPKYLFRKEGQNVTLSCEQNLNHDAMYWYRQDPGQGLRLIYYSQIVNDFQKGDIAEGYSVSREKKESFPLTVTSAQKNPTAFYLCASTLRTQYFGPGTRLLVL.

The chain employs TRBV29-1 and TRBJ2-1; D is possibly TRBD1 or TRBD2 (5 bases each). CDR3 length: 12 amino acids. From germline, CDR1 is SQVTM and CDR2 ANQGSEA. V dropped 7 bases and J dropped 7 bases, with 14 bases sitting between them. In DNA, the CDR3 is TGCAGCGCCGGGACCAGGAGGAATGAGCAGTTCTTC. Encoded protein: CSAGTRRNEQFF.

The rearrangement links TRBV6-1 to TRBJ1-6; unclear D gene. V was clipped by 6 bases and J by 10 bases, with 7 bases between them. Germline-derived CDR1 and CDR2 are MNHNS and SASEGT. The CDR3 consists of 11 residues. For the CDR3, the DNA is TGTGCCAGCAGCGAGGGATCACCCCTCCACTTT. Translating it yields CASSEGSPLHF.

This clone was seen once. CDR3 region: CASSGSNQPQHF. In DNA, the CDR3 is TGTGCCAGCAGCGGCAGCAATCAGCCCCAGCATTTT. This chain links TRBV27 with TRBJ1-5; D remains unclear. The CDR3 is 12 residues long. Trimming took 6 bases from V and 1 from J, leaving 4 bases between them. Looked up from germline, CDR1 is MNHEY and CDR2 is SMNVEV (reference sequence).

This clone occurred many times. The chain has TRBV14 and TRBJ2-7; D gene uncertain. Germline lookup yields CDR1 SGHDN and CDR2 FVKESK. V lost 1 base and J lost 5, with 12 bases in between. The CDR3 sequence is 14 residues long. Written as DNA, the CDR3 is TGTGCCAGCAGCCAAGGGTCGGTCTTGGACGAGCAGTACTTC. Translation gives CASSQGSVLDEQYF.

This clone occurred a few times. The V and J genes are TRBV7-9 and TRBJ2-3; 13 bases map to TRBD2. V lost 5 bases and J lost 5; bases outside the gene matches: 10. Germline V lookup: CDR1 SEHNR, CDR2 FQNEAQ (reference sequence). The CDR3 is 17 amino acids. The CDR3 loop is CASSPHRLAGGVDTQYF. CDR3 bases: TGTGCCAGCAGCCCCCACCGACTAGCGGGAGGCGTAGATACGCAGTATTTT.

The chain is built from TRBV7-8 and TRBJ2-1, with D perhaps matching TRBD2 (6 bases). There are 15 residues in the CDR3. With 4 bases removed from V and 4 bases from J, the gap between germline ends came to 14 bases. Germline loops: CDR1 SGHVS, CDR2 FQNEAQ. The CDR3 region has the DNA TGTGCCAGCAGCTCCCGGCTAGCGCCATACAATGAGCAGTTCTTC. It is translated as CASSSRLAPYNEQFF.

The rearrangement uses TRBV27 and TRBJ2-7; 8 bases fit TRBD2. Germline CDR1 is MNHEY and CDR2 is SMNVEV (reference sequence). V gave up 2 bases and J gave up 5 bases; unmatched junction bases: 5. The CDR3 loop spans 14 amino acids. CDR3 bases: TGTGCCAGCAGTTTAATGGCCGGGGGGGACGAGCAGTACTTC. It yields the protein CASSLMAGGDEQYF.

J is TRBJ2-4 and V is TRBV11-2, with TRBD2 identical over 9 bases. The junction had 10 bases not matched to a gene; V was cut back by 4 bases and J by 6 bases. The germline V gene encodes CDR1 SGHAT and CDR2 FQNNGV. The CDR3 loop spans 16 amino acids. CDR3 protein: CASSSLGREGRNIQYF. In DNA, the CDR3 is TGTGCCAGCAGCTCCTTGGGGCGGGAGGGGAGAAACATTCAGTACTTC.

The genes are TRBV14 and TRBJ2-6; D ambiguous. Germline lookup yields CDR1 SGHDN and CDR2 FVKESK. The CDR3 loop spans 18 amino acids. V was clipped by 1 base and J by 0 bases, with 13 bases between them. CDR3 sequence reads: CASSQGVKTSSGANVLTF. The CDR3 bases are TGTGCCAGCAGCCAAGGAGTGAAAACCAGCTCTGGGGCCAACGTCCTGACTTTC.

V is TRBV7-9 and J is TRBJ2-1; D gene ambiguous. The V and J ends lost 0 bases and 7 bases respectively, with 19 bases between them. Germline V gene lookup returns CDR1 SEHNR and CDR2 FQNEAQ (reference sequence). This CDR3 is built from 17 residues. In nucleotides, the CDR3 is TGTGCCAGCAGCTTAGCATCTGGGTATGGAACTAAGAATGAGCAGTTCTTC. Translated: CASSLASGYGTKNEQFF.

The chain links TRBV30 to TRBJ2-3; D not resolved. This CDR3 is 13 amino acids long. Germline V lookup: CDR1 GTSNPN, CDR2 SVGIG (reference sequence). Trimming cost V 3 bases and J 0 bases, with 7 bases left between them. CDR3 sequence: CAWSGFSTDTQYF. Here the CDR3 DNA reads TGTGCCTGGAGCGGGTTTAGCACAGATACGCAGTATTTT.

The V call is TRBV7-2, the J call TRBJ2-5; no reliable D call. Looked up from germline, CDR1 is SGHTA and CDR2 is FQGNSA. Trimming shortened V by 3 bases and J by 5 bases, and 7 bases separated the two germline ends. This CDR3 is built from 12 residues. CDR3 sequence reads: CASSFPGETQYF. The DNA for the CDR3 is TGTGCCAGCAGCTTCCCCGGGGAGACCCAGTACTTC.

This rearrangement joins TRBV6-1 to TRBJ2-5, with D perhaps matching TRBD1 (6 bases). The CDR3 length is 14 residues. The V end was cut by 5 bases, the J end by 4 bases, with 14 bases between. In germline, CDR1 is MNHNS, CDR2 SASEGT. The CDR3 bases are TGTGCCAGCAGTCAATCGACAGGTAGAGAGACCCAGTACTTC. Protein: CASSQSTGRETQYF.

V is TRBV2 and J is TRBJ1-1; TRBD1 is a possible D gene (6 bases). CDR1 SNHLY and CDR2 FYNNEI come from the germline V gene. This CDR3 has 14 amino acids. Trimming pared 5 bases from V and 1 base from J, leaving 11 bases between. The CDR3 protein is CASSIRGPNTEAFF. DNA of the CDR3: TGTGCCAGCAGTATCAGGGGCCCGAACACTGAAGCTTTCTTT.

The chain links TRBV19 to TRBJ2-1; 9 bases map to TRBD2. This CDR3 region has 14 residues. CDR1 is LNHDA and CDR2 is SQIVND in the germline V gene (reference sequence). With V trimmed by 7 bases and J by 1 base, 2 bases remained unmatched. The CDR3 bases are TGTGCCAGTAAAGCGGGGGGTTCCTACAATGAGCAGTTCTTC. As protein: CASKAGGSYNEQFF. The whole variable domain, remainder taken from reference TRBV19 and TRBJ2-1, is DGGITQSPKYLFRKEGQNVTLSCEQNLNHDAMYWYRQDPGQGLRLIYYSQIVNDFQKGDIAEGYSVSREKKESFPLTVTSAQKNPTAFYLCASKAGGSYNEQFFGPGTRLTVL.

The chain employs TRBV11-2 and TRBJ2-3; 9 bases match TRBD1. Germline values: CDR1 SGHAT, CDR2 FQNNGV. Germline trimming cut 5 bases from V and 4 bases from J; bases unmatched to any gene: 7. The CDR3 is 15 amino acids. CDR3 amino acids: CASSRPGQGADTQYF. The CDR3 nucleotides are TGTGCCAGCAGCCGACCGGGACAGGGAGCAGATACGCAGTATTTT.

The gene calls are TRBV5-5 and TRBJ1-6, with TRBD1 matching 7 bases. Germline V gene data show CDR1 as SGHKS and CDR2 as YYEKEE (reference sequence). V was pared by 5 bases and J by 6 bases, with 5 bases of the junction left unmatched. CDR3 length: 14 amino acids. In DNA form, the CDR3 reads TGTGCCAGCAGACTGGGACAGTCTAATTCACCCCTCCACTTT. Its translation is CASRLGQSNSPLHF.

The chain combines TRBV7-9 with TRBJ2-7, with D possibly being TRBD1 (6 bases). Per the germline V gene, CDR1 is SEHNR and CDR2 is FQNEAQ (reference sequence). The ends were cut back, 6 bases at V and 3 bases at J, with 9 bases in the middle. The CDR3 is 12 amino acids. CDR3 coding DNA: TGTGCCAGCAGTAACAGGGTCTACGAGCAGTACTTC. It is translated as CASSNRVYEQYF.

The rearrangement uses TRBV7-9 and TRBJ1-5; TRBD1 aligns across 10 bases. V was clipped by 3 bases and J by 7 bases; unmatched bases: 3. This CDR3 has 14 residues. Germline V gene sequence: CDR1 SEHNR, CDR2 FQNEAQ (reference sequence). CDR3 bases: TGTGCCAGCAGCTTGGACAGGGGGGTACAGCCCCAGCATTTT. Protein sequence: CASSLDRGVQPQHF.

This sequence joins TRBV5-1 and TRBJ2-1, with TRBD2 identical over 12 bases. This CDR3 is built from 17 residues. The trim removed 3 bases at V and 6 bases at J, leaving 10 bases unmatched. CDR1 and CDR2 (germline): SGHRS, YFSETQ. This chain's CDR3 is CASSSQTSGSTLNEQFF. Written as DNA, the CDR3 is TGCGCCAGCAGCTCCCAGACTAGCGGGAGTACCCTCAATGAGCAGTTCTTC.

This clone was recorded only once. The chain is built from TRBV14 and TRBJ2-1; D gene unclear. The V gene's germline CDR1 is SGHDN and CDR2 FVKESK. This CDR3 contains 16 residues. V was shortened by 0 bases and J by 4 bases, with 13 bases between the two germline ends. The DNA of the CDR3 is TGTGCCAGCAGCCAAGAAGGCAGGATCCGTTACAATGAGCAGTTCTTC. Protein product: CASSQEGRIRYNEQFF.